This TCR beta chain emerged from a study of blood T cell repertoires in COVID-19. Some clones are missing from TCRdb's copy, which holds only in-frame ones; the method was immunoSEQ multiplex PCR. The table shows over 300,000 clones, with roughly nine tenths occurring only once. With respect to this clone: This CDR3 fails to terminate in the conserved phenylalanine or tryptophan, so it likely reflects a read error. Because the CDR3's place on the DNA is in doubt, the DNA is left out and the CDR3 is given as listed by TCRdb.

Source material: peripheral blood. This receptor was taken from a middle-aged man with acute or convalescent COVID-19.

The CDR3 protein is CASSPITGTVQGKLSL. The chain links TRBV18 to TRBJ1-1; the table's D gene call, TRBD1, was not cross checked with the DNA. The CDR3 comprises 16 residues, both ends counted. CDR1 and CDR2 from the germline V gene are KGHSH and LQKENI.